The clone carrying this T cell receptor beta chain was seen ten or more times. What it binds is not known. The sample belongs to a study of CD8 T cells in ankylosing spondylitis. General study results and limits: Some motif variants were previously reported in reactive arthritis synovial fluid and blood. Reported data indicate significant enrichment of disease-linked clones within matched ankylosing spondylitis synovial fluid. Blood from ankylosing spondylitis patients appeared to carry a characteristic eight-variant TCR beta motif.

In making TCR beta libraries, quantitative 5'-RACE with molecular barcodes was used. TCRdb passed the 5' RACE reads through MiXCR, listing each CDR3 protein once. Here the sample spans 220,000 or so distinct CDR3 sequences, about 11% being singletons. The ends lost 1 base at V and 2 bases at J; junction bases unmatched: 9. There are 17 residues in the CDR3. The germline CDR1 and CDR2 sequences are SGHAT and FQNNGV. Sequenced input: blood, either unsorted or a sorted T cell fraction (not recorded which). The rearrangement links TRBV11-2 to TRBJ2-7; TRBD1 matches 9 bases. This TCR was sampled from a male donor with ankylosing spondylitis or in good health (not recorded which). The CDR3 spells CASSLVTGTGFAYEQYF. DNA for the CDR3: TGTGCCAGCAGCTTAGTTACCGGGACAGGGTTTGCCTACGAGCAGTACTTC.